This TCR beta chain was sequenced for a study of PD-1 blockade in classical Hodgkin lymphoma (TCRdb year 2020). Study-level background: Nivolumab dosing was 3 mg/kg intravenously every 2 weeks, continuing until either disease progression or unacceptable toxicity. To define a peripheral blood immune signature of response to PD-1 blockade in classical Hodgkin lymphoma, the study combined TCR beta sequencing with CyTOF.

On the study overall, not on this receptor specifically: Newly diagnosed patients were reported to have lower baseline TCR diversity than healthy donors, and relapsed/refractory patients were reported to have lower baseline TCR diversity still. The study was limited to a single clinical trial cohort, and causes of repertoire differences, possibly disease activity or prior therapy, remained undefined. Trial patients achieving complete response had baseline diversity similar to newly diagnosed patients, whereas partial responders and progressors had significantly lower diversity. By C4D1, a significant rise was seen in CD4+ TCR diversity but not in CD8+ TCR diversity (p=0.0027 vs p=0.16), and the rise was most apparent among complete responders (p=0.02). Diversity was lower in patients who began nivolumab less than 1 year after ASCT, so these patients were left out of later analyses to avoid confounding by immune reconstitution.

Genomic DNA was extracted with the Qiagen DNeasy kit from unsorted PBMCs and from negatively selected CD4+ and CD8+ fractions. TCR beta CDR3 regions were amplified by immunoSEQ multiplex PCR using primers annealing to V and J segments. Amplification bias was minimized using a synthetic immune receptor repertoire, and residual bias was removed computationally after sequencing. As for the original processing: Custom Python scripts were used to quantify repertoire diversity as the Shannon entropy index. The unsorted, CD4+ and CD8+ repertoires were each analyzed separately, with the exception of combined analyses, where CD4+ and CD8+ sequences were merged in silico. Clonal expansion was defined as at least a 2-fold frequency increase after treatment relative to C1D1, with a pseudocount of 0.5 for undetected baseline clones. Singleton clones were defined as clones with 0 or 1 copy at C1D1, and non-singleton clones were defined as clones with 2 or more copies. Clones expanded in unsorted samples were labelled as CD4+, CD8+ or unknown by matching protein sequences in sorted samples from the same patient. Wilcoxon tests on paired samples were used to test changes in diversity from C1D1 to C4D1. TCRdb stores this immuneACCESS table with in-frame sequences only. Part of the clones is absent; in the studies checked, under half of the shortfall reflects unresolved V genes, and no reason is known for the rest. V, J and clone size are taken as reported in that table, and D and trimming were inferred from the DNA itself. The sample includes more than 7,000 clones, with about 82% observed a single time. In total, the top ten clones hold approximately 22% of the sample.

As concerns this clone: No cognate antigen has been identified for it. Base qualities are not provided; no much larger clone lies one nucleotide away.

The time point label here, explained by the study, means: cycle 1 day 1 (C1D1), immediately before nivolumab initiation. Every trial patient had relapsed following autologous stem cell transplantation, and prior brentuximab vedotin exposure was what differed among cohorts A, B and C. Magnetic negative selection with a Miltenyi CD8+ T cell isolation kit was used to purify CD8+ T cells from thawed PBMCs. A total of under 70 patients with relapsed/refractory classical Hodgkin lymphoma made up the trial cohort, and each patient's best overall response was complete response, partial response or progressive disease. Trial patients were treated with single-agent nivolumab in the multi-cohort phase II CheckMate 205 trial. An independent review committee assessed best overall response by applying the 2007 International Working Group response criteria. PBMCs from the trial were collected at three points: immediately before nivolumab initiation (C1D1), and during therapy at cycle 2 day 1 and cycle 4 day 1. After peripheral blood was drawn into 8 mL Vacutainer Cell Preparation Tubes, PBMCs were isolated by centrifugation and then cryopreserved. Purified CD4+ and CD8+ fractions were prepared only for cases where an additional PBMC sample was available. Magnetically labelled cells were removed on LS columns in a quadroMACS separator, and the flow-through was retained as the purified fraction.

CDR1 and CDR2 were assigned from the germline V gene as SGHNT and YENEEA. The CDR3 holds 18 amino acids from the cysteine to the phenylalanine. Solely the CDR3 DNA is kept, with 54 bases framed from the first base. Trimming takes 3 bases from V and 3 bases from J, and the germline ends sit 20 bases apart. The sequencing used CD8+ T cells from blood, collected at baseline. This sequence was found in a human donor with classical Hodgkin lymphoma. The rearranged chain carries TRBV11-3 and TRBJ2-2; TRBD1 is a weak D gene call, 7 bases matching. The sequence in DNA is TGTGCCAGCAGCTTCCGCGAAGACAGGGAGGAATACACCGGGGAGCTGTTTTTT. Its translation reads: CASSFREDREEYTGELFF.